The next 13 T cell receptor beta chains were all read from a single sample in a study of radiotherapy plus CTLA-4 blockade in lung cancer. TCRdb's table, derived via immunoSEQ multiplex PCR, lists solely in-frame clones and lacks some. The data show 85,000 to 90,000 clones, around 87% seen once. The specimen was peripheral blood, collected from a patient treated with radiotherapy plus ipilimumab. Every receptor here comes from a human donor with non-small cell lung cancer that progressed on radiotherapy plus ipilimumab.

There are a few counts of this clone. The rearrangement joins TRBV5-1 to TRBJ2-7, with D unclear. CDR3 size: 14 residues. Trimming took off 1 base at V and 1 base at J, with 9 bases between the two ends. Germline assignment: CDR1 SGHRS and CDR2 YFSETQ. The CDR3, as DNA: TGCGCCAGCAGCTTGACGGAGCCTTCCTACGAGCAGTACTTC. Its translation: CASSLTEPSYEQYF.

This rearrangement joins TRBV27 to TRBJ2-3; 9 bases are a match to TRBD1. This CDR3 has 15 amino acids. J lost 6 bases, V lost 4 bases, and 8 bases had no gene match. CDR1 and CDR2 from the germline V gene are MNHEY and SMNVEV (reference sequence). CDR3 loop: CASSSLNRGLDTQYF. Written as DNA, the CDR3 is TGTGCCAGCAGTTCCCTGAACAGGGGGCTGGATACGCAGTATTTT.

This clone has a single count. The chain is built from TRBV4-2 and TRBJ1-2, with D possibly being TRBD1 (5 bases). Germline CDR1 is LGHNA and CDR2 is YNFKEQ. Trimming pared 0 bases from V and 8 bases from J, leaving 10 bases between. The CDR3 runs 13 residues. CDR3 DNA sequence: TGTGCCAGCAGCCAAGAGTCAGGGAGCGGCTACACCTTC. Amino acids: CASSQESGSGYTF.

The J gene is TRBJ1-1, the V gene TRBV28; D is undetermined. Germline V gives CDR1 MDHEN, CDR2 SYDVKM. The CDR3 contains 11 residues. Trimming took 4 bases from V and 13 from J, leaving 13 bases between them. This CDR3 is CASSSVGSGFF. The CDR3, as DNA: TGTGCCAGCAGTTCCGTCGGTTCGGGTTTCTTT. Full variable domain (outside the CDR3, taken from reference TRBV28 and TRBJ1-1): DVKVTQSSRYLVKRTGEKVFLECVQDMDHENMFWYRQDPGLGLRLIYFSYDVKMKEKGDIPEGYSVSREKKERFSLILESASTNQTSMYLCASSSVGSGFFGQGTRLTVV.

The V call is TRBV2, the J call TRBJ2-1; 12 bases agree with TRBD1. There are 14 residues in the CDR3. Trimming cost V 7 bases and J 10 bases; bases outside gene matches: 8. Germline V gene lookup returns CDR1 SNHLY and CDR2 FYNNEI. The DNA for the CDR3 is TGTGCCAGCACCGGGACAGGGGGCGCGCGGGAGCAGTTCTTC. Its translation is CASTGTGGAREQFF.

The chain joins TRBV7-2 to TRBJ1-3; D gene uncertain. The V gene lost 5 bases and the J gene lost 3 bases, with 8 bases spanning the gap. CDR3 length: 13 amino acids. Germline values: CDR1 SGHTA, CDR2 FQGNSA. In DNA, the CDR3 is TGTGCCAGCAGCCAGAGAAATGGAAACACCATATATTTT. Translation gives CASSQRNGNTIYF.

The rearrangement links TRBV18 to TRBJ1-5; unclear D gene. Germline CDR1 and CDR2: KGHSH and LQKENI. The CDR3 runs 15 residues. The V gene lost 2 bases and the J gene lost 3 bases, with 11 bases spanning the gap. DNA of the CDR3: TGTGCCAGCTCACCAGCCCCGGGAGTCAATCAGCCCCAGCATTTT. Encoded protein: CASSPAPGVNQPQHF. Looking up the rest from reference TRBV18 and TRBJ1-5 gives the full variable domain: NAGVMQNPRHLVRRRGQEARLRCSPMKGHSHVYWYRQLPEEGLKFMVYLQKENIIDESGMPKERFSAEFPKEGPSILRIQQVVRGDSAAYFCASSPAPGVNQPQHFGDGTRLSIL.

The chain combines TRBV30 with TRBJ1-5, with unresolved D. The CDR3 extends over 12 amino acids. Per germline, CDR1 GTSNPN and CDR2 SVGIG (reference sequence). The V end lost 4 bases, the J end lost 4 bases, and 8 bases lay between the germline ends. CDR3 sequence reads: CAWNTENQPQHF. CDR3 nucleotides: TGTGCCTGGAACACAGAGAATCAGCCCCAGCATTTT.

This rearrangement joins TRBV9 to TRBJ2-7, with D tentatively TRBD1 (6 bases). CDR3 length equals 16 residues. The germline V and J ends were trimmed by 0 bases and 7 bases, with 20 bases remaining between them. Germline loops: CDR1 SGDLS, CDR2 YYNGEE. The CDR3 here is CASSVGRGRFQGEQYF. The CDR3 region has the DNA TGTGCCAGCAGCGTAGGGCGAGGCAGGTTCCAGGGGGAGCAGTACTTC.

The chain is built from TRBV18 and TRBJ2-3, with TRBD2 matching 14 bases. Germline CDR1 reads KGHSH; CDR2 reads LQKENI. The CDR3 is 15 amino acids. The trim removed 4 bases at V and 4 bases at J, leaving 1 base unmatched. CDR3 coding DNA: TGTGCCAGCTCACGACTAGCGGGGGGGCCAGATACGCAGTATTTT. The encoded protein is CASSRLAGGPDTQYF. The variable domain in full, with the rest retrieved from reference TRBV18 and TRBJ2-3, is NAGVMQNPRHLVRRRGQEARLRCSPMKGHSHVYWYRQLPEEGLKFMVYLQKENIIDESGMPKERFSAEFPKEGPSILRIQQVVRGDSAAYFCASSRLAGGPDTQYFGPGTRLTVL.

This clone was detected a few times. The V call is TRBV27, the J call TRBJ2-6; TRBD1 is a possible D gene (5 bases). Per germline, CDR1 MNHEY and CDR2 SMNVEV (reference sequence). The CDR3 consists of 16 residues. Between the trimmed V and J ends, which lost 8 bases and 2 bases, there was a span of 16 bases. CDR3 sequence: CASGVRALPGANVLTF. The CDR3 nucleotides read TGTGCCAGCGGTGTCAGGGCCTTACCTGGGGCCAACGTCCTGACTTTC.

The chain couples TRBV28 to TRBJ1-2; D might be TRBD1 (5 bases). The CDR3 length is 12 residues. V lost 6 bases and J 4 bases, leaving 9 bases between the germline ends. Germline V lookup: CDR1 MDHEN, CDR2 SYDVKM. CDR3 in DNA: TGTGCCAGCAGGACAGCCCTCTATGGCTACACCTTC. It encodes CASRTALYGYTF.

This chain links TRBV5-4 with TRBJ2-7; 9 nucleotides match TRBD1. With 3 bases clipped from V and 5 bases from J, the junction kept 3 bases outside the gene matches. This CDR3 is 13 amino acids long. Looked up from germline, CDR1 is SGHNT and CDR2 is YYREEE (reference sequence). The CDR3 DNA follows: TGTGCCAGCAGCTCGGACAGGGGCCACGAGCAGTACTTC. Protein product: CASSSDRGHEQYF.